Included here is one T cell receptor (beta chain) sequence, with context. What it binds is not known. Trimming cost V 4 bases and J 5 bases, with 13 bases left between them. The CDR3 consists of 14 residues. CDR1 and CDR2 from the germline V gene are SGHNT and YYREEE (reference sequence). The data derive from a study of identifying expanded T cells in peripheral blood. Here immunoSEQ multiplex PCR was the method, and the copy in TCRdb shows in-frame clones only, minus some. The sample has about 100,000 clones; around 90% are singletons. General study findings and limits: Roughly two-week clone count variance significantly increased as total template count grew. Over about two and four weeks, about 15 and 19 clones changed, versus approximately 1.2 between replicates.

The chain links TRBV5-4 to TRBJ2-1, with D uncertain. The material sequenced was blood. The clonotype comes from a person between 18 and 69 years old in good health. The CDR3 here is CASSPPDHDNEQFF. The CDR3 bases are TGTGCCAGCAGCCCCCCCGACCACGACAATGAGCAGTTCTTC.